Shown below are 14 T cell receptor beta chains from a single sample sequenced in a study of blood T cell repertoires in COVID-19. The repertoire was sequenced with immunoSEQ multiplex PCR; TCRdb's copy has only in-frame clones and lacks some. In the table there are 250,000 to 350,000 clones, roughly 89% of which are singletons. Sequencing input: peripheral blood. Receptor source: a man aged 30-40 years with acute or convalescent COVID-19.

The CDR3 region is CASSYPGHGHTF. The CDR3 nucleotides are TGTGCCAGCAGCTACCCTGGACACGGCCACACCTTC. V gene TRBV7-9 combines with J gene TRBJ1-2; TRBD1 is a possible D gene (5 bases). From germline, CDR1 is SEHNR and CDR2 FQNEAQ (reference sequence). The CDR3 has 12 residues. Trimming left V 4 bases short and J 12 bases short, with 15 bases between.

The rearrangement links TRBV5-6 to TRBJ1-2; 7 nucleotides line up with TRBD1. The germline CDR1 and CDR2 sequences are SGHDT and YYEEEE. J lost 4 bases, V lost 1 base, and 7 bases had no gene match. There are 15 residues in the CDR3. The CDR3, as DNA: TGTGCCAGCAGCTTGCGGAACAGGGGAGGCTATGGCTACACCTTC. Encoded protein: CASSLRNRGGYGYTF.

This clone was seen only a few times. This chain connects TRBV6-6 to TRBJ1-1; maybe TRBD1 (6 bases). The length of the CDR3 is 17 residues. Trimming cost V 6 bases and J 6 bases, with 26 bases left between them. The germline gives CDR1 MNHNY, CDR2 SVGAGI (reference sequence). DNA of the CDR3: TGTGCCAGCAGACGAATGTATGGGGGGGGCCTGAGTGCTGAAGCTTTCTTT. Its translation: CASRRMYGGGLSAEAFF.

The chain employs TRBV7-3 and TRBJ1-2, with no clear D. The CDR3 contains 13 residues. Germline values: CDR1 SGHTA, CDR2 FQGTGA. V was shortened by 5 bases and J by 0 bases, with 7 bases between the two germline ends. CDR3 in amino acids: CASSPQANYGYTF. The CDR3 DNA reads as TGTGCCAGCAGCCCCCAGGCTAACTATGGCTACACCTTC.

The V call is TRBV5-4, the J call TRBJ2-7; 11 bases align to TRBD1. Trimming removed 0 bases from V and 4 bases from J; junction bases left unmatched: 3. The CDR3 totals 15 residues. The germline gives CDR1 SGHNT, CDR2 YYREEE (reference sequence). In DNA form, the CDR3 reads TGTGCCAGCAGCTTGGGGGACAGGGGGTATTACGAGCAGTACTTC. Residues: CASSLGDRGYYEQYF.

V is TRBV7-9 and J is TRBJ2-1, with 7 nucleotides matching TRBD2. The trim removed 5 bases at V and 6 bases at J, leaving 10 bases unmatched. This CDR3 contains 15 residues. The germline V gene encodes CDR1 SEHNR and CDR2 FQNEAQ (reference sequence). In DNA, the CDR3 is TGTGCCAGCAGCCTCCCCTTGCGGGAGCTCAATGAGCAGTTCTTC. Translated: CASSLPLRELNEQFF.

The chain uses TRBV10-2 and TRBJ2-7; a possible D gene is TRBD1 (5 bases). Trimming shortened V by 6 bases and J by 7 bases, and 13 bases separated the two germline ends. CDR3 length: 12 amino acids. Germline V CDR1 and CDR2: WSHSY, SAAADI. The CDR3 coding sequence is TGCGCCAGCAGGACCAGGGTCGAAGAGCAGTACTTC. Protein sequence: CASRTRVEEQYF.

The CDR3 DNA follows: TGTGCCAGCAGCCACAGGGGACATCAGCCCCAGCATTTT. Translating it yields CASSHRGHQPQHF. This chain uses TRBV3-1 (or the pseudogene TRBV3-2) with TRBJ1-5; the D gene is possibly TRBD1 (6 bases). The CDR3 has 13 amino acids. Trimming left V 3 bases short and J 5 bases short, with 8 bases between. Germline-derived CDR1 and CDR2 are LGHDT and YNNKEL (reference sequence).

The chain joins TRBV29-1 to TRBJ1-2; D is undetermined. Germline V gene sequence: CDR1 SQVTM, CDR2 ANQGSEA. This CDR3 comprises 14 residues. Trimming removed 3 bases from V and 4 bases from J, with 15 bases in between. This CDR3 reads CSVDRSAGGYGYTF. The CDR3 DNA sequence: TGCAGCGTTGATAGGTCGGCAGGTGGCTATGGCTACACCTTC.

The CDR3 region is CASSLASPGSATNEKLFF. CDR3 DNA sequence: TGTGCCAGCAGCTTAGCAAGCCCGGGGTCTGCAACTAATGAAAAACTGTTTTTT. V is TRBV7-6 and J is TRBJ1-4; D uncertain. In germline, CDR1 is SGHVS, CDR2 FNYEAQ. The CDR3 consists of 18 residues. Trimming removed 0 bases at V and 0 bases at J, with 14 bases between. The entire variable domain, with the rest obtained from reference TRBV7-6 and TRBJ1-4, is as follows: GAGVSQSPRYKVTKRGQDVALRCDPISGHVSLYWYRQALGQGPEFLTYFNYEAQQDKSGLPNDRFSAERPEGSISTLTIQRTEQRDSAMYRCASSLASPGSATNEKLFFGSGTQLSVL.

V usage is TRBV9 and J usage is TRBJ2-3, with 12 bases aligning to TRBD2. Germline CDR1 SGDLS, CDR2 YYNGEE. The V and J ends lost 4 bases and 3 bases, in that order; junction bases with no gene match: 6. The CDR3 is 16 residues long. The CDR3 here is CASSLILAGGTDTQYF. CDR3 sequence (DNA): TGTGCCAGCAGCCTGATCCTAGCGGGAGGGACAGATACGCAGTATTTT.

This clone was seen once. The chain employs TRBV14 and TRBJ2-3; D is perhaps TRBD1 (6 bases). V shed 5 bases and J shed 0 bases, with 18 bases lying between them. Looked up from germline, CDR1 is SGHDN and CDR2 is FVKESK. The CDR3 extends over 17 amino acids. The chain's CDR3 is CASSALPGASSTDTQYF. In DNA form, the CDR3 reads TGTGCCAGCAGCGCCCTCCCAGGGGCCTCTAGCACAGATACGCAGTATTTT.

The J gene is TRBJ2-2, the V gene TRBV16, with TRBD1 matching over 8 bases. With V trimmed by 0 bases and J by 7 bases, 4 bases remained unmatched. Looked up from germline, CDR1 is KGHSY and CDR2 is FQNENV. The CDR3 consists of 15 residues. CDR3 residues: CASSQSAGGIGELFF. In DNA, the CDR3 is TGTGCCAGCAGCCAATCGGCAGGGGGCATCGGGGAGCTGTTTTTT.

The CDR3 region has the DNA TGCGCCAGCAGCTTGGGGCAGGGTAGGAACTATGGCTACACCTTC. Its protein product is CASSLGQGRNYGYTF. The chain carries TRBV5-1 and TRBJ1-2; D possibly corresponds to TRBD1 (5 bases). Trimming took 0 bases from V and 2 from J, leaving 11 bases between them. The CDR3 totals 15 residues. Germline lookup yields CDR1 SGHRS and CDR2 YFSETQ.